The present T cell receptor beta chain was sequenced within a study of T cells after yellow fever vaccination. As for the study in general: Fractions containing few cells were prepared with SMART-Seq v4 Ultra Low Input.

Each CDR3 protein is one row after TCRdb ran MiXCR on the 5' RACE reads. Among around 550,000 distinct CDR3 sequences listed, about a fifth were seen once. Findings of the study overall: Re-detected after boosting: most primary clones, 96% of CD4 and about 85% of CD8. The secondary T-cell response peaked on day 5, not day 15, but was weaker.

Germline values: CDR1 DFQATT, CDR2 SNEGSKA (reference sequence). The CDR3 sequence is 16 residues long. As for this clonotype: Its matching antigen is unknown. Sequence at one end of the junction differs from germline and may be a read error.

The input for sequencing was PBMCs, taken 15 days after the yellow fever booster vaccination. The chain joins TRBV20-1 to TRBJ2-7, with D tentatively TRBD1 or TRBD2 (6 bases each). The sequence derives from a man aged 25 to 40 who received the YFV17D yellow fever vaccine. The CDR3 nucleotides are TGCTGTGCTAGACTAATAGGGGGTGCTAGCGCCTACGAGCAGTACTTC. This translates into CCARLIGGASAYEQYF.